The rows below give T cell receptor beta chains drawn from one sample of a study of CD8+ T cells in alopecia areata. Sequenced by immunoSEQ multiplex PCR; TCRdb stores in-frame clones only, minus some. The table includes about 200,000 clones, 45% to 65% detected once. Sample: CD4+ T cells sorted from blood, taken at week 4, from a patient treated with tofacitinib. Every receptor here comes from a human donor with alopecia areata. The CDR3 runs from the conserved cysteine through the conserved F or W. A D gene is named only where the DNA matches it firmly. Only part of the rows carry a size: once, few, many, or a class if the clone is expanded.

J,size,D,V,CDR3,DNA
TRBJ1-2,once,-,TRBV7-9,CASSLLEGTGYTF,TGTGCCAGCAGCTTATTAGAGGGCACGGGCTACACCTTC
TRBJ2-2,-,TRBD1,TRBV29-1,CSVGSQGANTGELFF,TGCAGCGTTGGAAGTCAGGGGGCGAACACCGGGGAGCTGTTTTTT
TRBJ2-3,-,-,TRBV29-1,CSVGVSGADTQYF,TGCAGCGTTGGTGTCTCAGGGGCAGATACGCAGTATTTT
TRBJ2-1,-,-,TRBV5-1,CASSARGDSYNEQFF,TGCGCCAGCAGCGCGAGGGGGGACTCCTACAATGAGCAGTTCTTC
TRBJ1-2,-,TRBD1,TRBV7-3,CASSMGQGTGGYTF,TGTGCCAGCAGCATGGGACAGGGGACAGGTGGCTACACCTTC
TRBJ2-1,-,TRBD2,TRBV2,CASRPAGTSGGEQFF,TGTGCCAGCAGGCCCGCCGGGACTAGCGGTGGCGAGCAGTTCTTC
TRBJ2-1,-,TRBD2,TRBV7-9,CASSLGLAETGEQFF,TGTGCCAGCAGCTTGGGACTAGCGGAAACAGGGGAGCAGTTCTTC
TRBJ1-2,-,-,TRBV30,CAWSVRQLGGYTF,TGTGCCTGGAGTGTAAGACAACTCGGTGGCTACACCTTC
TRBJ1-2,-,-,TRBV5-1,CASSLNSGINYGYTF,TGCGCCAGCAGCTTGAACAGCGGGATTAACTATGGCTACACCTTC
TRBJ1-1,once,-,TRBV7-6,CASSLVATGGKGLNTEAFF,TGTGCCAGCAGCTTAGTCGCGACAGGTGGAAAGGGACTGAACACTGAAGCTTTCTTT
TRBJ1-2,-,-,TRBV28,CASSGGGFYGYTF,TGTGCCAGCAGCGGAGGGGGGTTCTATGGCTACACCTTC
TRBJ1-4,-,-,TRBV7-8,CASSPLFF,TGTGCCAGCAGCCCCCTGTTTTTT
TRBJ2-2,-,-,TRBV10-3,CAISALDRTGELFF,TGTGCCATCAGTGCACTAGACCGCACCGGGGAGCTGTTTTTT
TRBJ2-3,few,TRBD2,TRBV7-2,CASSLAWGGEYF,TGTGCCAGCAGCTTAGCGTGGGGGGGGGAGTATTTT
TRBJ2-3,-,TRBD1,TRBV15,CATSRTGGGDTQYF,TGTGCCACCAGCAGAACAGGGGGCGGAGATACGCAGTATTTT
TRBJ1-2,-,-,TRBV28,CASSLGTGPYYGYTF,TGTGCCAGCAGTTTGGGAACAGGGCCCTACTATGGCTACACCTTC
TRBJ2-2,-,-,TRBV27,CASRLRGAPGELFF,TGTGCCAGCAGGCTTCGGGGGGCGCCCGGGGAGCTGTTTTTT
TRBJ2-3,-,-,TRBV29-1,CSVVATADTQYF,TGCAGCGTTGTGGCTACGGCAGATACGCAGTATTTT
TRBJ2-5,few,-,TRBV29-1,CSVEGPSVETQYF,TGCAGCGTTGAAGGCCCCAGCGTGGAGACCCAGTACTTC
TRBJ2-5,few,TRBD1,TRBV29-1,CSATTGVGETQYF,TGCAGCGCGACGACAGGGGTGGGAGAGACCCAGTACTTC
TRBJ1-2,few,-,TRBV19,CASSMQRGDGYTF,TGTGCCAGTAGTATGCAAAGGGGCGATGGCTACACCTTC
TRBJ2-2,-,TRBD1,TRBV4-1,CASSRTGTANTGELFF,TGCGCCAGCAGCCGGACGGGGACAGCGAACACCGGGGAGCTGTTTTTT
TRBJ2-4,once,-,TRBV7-2,CASSFWGCGF,TGTGCCAGCAGCTTTTGGGGGTGCGGCTTC
TRBJ1-5,-,TRBD1,TRBV30,CAWATGPDQPQHF,TGTGCCTGGGCGACAGGGCCAGATCAGCCCCAGCATTTT
TRBJ2-2,few,-,TRBV6-5,CASSYSWRAPTGELFF,TGTGCCAGCAGTTACAGTTGGAGGGCACCCACCGGGGAGCTGTTTTTT
TRBJ1-5,-,-,TRBV30,CAWSPGYDGGNQPQHF,TGTGCCTGGAGCCCAGGGTATGATGGCGGCAATCAGCCCCAGCATTTT
TRBJ1-5,-,-,TRBV30,CAWSFGGNQPQHF,TGTGCCTGGAGTTTTGGTGGCAATCAGCCCCAGCATTTT
TRBJ2-1,-,TRBD2,TRBV7-2,CASSSREGPYNEQFF,TGTGCCAGCAGCTCCCGGGAGGGGCCGTACAATGAGCAGTTCTTC
TRBJ2-7,few,-,TRBV14,CASSQEPVNEQYF,TGTGCCAGCAGCCAAGAGCCTGTTAACGAGCAGTACTTC
TRBJ2-7,-,-,TRBV11-2,CASSLWGPSYEQYF,TGTGCCAGCAGCCTCTGGGGCCCCTCCTACGAGCAGTACTTC
TRBJ2-7,-,TRBD1,TRBV6-5,CASSYSNSRGTYEQYF,TGTGCCAGCAGTTACTCGAACAGCAGGGGGACCTACGAGCAGTACTTC
TRBJ2-7,-,-,TRBV5-1,CASSPRGARGVNEQYF,TGCGCCAGCAGCCCCCGGGGAGCCAGGGGCGTGAACGAGCAGTACTTC
TRBJ2-5,few,-,TRBV5-1,CASSLQETQYF,TGCGCCAGCAGCCTCCAAGAGACCCAGTACTTC
TRBJ2-1,few,-,TRBV29-1,CSGLLGGNEQFF,TGCAGCGGTCTTCTGGGGGGCAATGAGCAGTTCTTC
TRBJ2-1,-,-,TRBV7-6,CASSLGWNEQFF,TGTGCCAGCAGCTTAGGCTGGAATGAGCAGTTCTTC
TRBJ2-7,-,-,TRBV30,CAWSDHYEQYF,TGTGCCTGGAGTGACCATTACGAGCAGTACTTC
TRBJ2-5,few,-,TRBV7-2,CASSLVGGPQETQYF,TGTGCCAGCAGCTTAGTTGGGGGTCCACAAGAGACCCAGTACTTC
TRBJ1-2,-,-,TRBV6-1,CASSSGTNYGYTF,TGTGCCAGCAGTTCCGGCACTAACTATGGCTACACCTTC
TRBJ1-5,-,-,TRBV7-8,CASSPGVVSNQPQHF,TGTGCCAGCAGCCCAGGGGTGGTCAGCAATCAGCCCCAGCATTTT
TRBJ2-2,few,-,TRBV10-3,CAIRGSGITGELFF,TGTGCCATCAGGGGTAGCGGAATCACCGGGGAGCTGTTTTTT
TRBJ1-6,-,TRBD1,TRBV5-1,CASSNDRGNSPLHF,TGCGCCAGCAGCAACGACAGGGGGAATTCACCCCTCCACTTT
TRBJ1-1,once,-,TRBV30,CAWSGAGTGYGRAEAFF,TGTGCCTGGAGTGGAGCCGGAACAGGGTATGGCAGGGCTGAAGCTTTCTTT
TRBJ1-2,-,TRBD1,TRBV6-5,CASSYSRTGVYGYTF,TGTGCCAGCAGTTACTCTAGGACAGGGGTTTATGGCTACACCTTC
TRBJ1-2,-,TRBD1,TRBV5-6,CASSFQGQGGYGYTF,TGTGCCAGCAGCTTTCAGGGACAGGGTGGCTATGGCTACACCTTC
TRBJ2-7,-,-,TRBV7-2,CASSLEQFSYEQYF,TGTGCCAGCAGCTTAGAACAGTTCTCCTACGAGCAGTACTTC
TRBJ1-2,few,-,TRBV29-1,CSVGGADGYTF,TGCAGCGTCGGGGGGGCTGATGGCTACACCTTC
TRBJ1-2,-,-,TRBV6-5,CASKPKRWEVYGYTF,TGTGCCAGCAAACCCAAGCGCTGGGAGGTTTATGGCTACACCTTC
TRBJ2-5,-,-,TRBV18,CASSLATQETQYF,TGTGCCAGCTCACTGGCGACCCAGGAGACCCAGTACTTC
TRBJ2-5,few,-,TRBV30,CAWRRKGSLETQYF,TGTGCCTGGAGGAGGAAGGGGAGTTTGGAGACCCAGTACTTC
TRBJ2-7,-,-,TRBV13,CASSFDRWSYEQYF,TGTGCCAGCAGCTTCGACAGGTGGTCCTACGAGCAGTACTTC
TRBJ2-1,-,-,TRBV30,CAWSRTWAAEYNEQFF,TGTGCCTGGAGTCGTACCTGGGCAGCTGAATACAATGAGCAGTTCTTC
TRBJ1-2,few,TRBD1,TRBV29-1,CSVVGDREDYTF,TGCAGCGTTGTTGGGGACAGGGAGGACTACACCTTC
TRBJ2-1,-,-,TRBV27,CASSYREYNEQFF,TGTGCCAGCAGTTATAGGGAATACAATGAGCAGTTCTTC
TRBJ1-6,-,-,TRBV4-2,CASSQDWAGIPYNSPLHF,TGTGCCAGCAGCCAAGATTGGGCAGGGATCCCCTATAATTCACCCCTCCACTTT